The rows below give T cell receptor beta chains drawn from one sample of a study of blood T cell repertoires in COVID-19. Clones were read by immunoSEQ multiplex PCR, and TCRdb kept only the in-frame ones, dropping some. In the table there are some 48,000 clones, 84% of which are singletons. The sequencing input was peripheral blood. These TCRs come from a man aged 50 or older with acute or convalescent COVID-19. Each CDR3 is given with its conserved first and last residue. Each record gives: CDR3 DNA, CDR3 protein, J gene, clone size, V gene, D gene. A D gene is named only where the DNA matches it firmly. The size of a clone is reported for some rows only, either as once, few or many, or as a class for expanded clones.

DNA: TGCGCCAGCAGCCAAGAGATGAGCTCCTACAATGAGCAGTTCTTC; CDR3: CASSQEMSSYNEQFF; J: TRBJ2-1; size: .; V: TRBV4-1; D: .
DNA: TGTGCCAGCAGCTTAGGGTTACAGGGTAGAGGAAACACCATATATTTT; CDR3: CASSLGLQGRGNTIYF; J: TRBJ1-3; size: .; V: TRBV11-2; D: .
DNA: TGCGCCAGCAGCGAACAGGGACAGGGGGCATCCTATAATTCACCCCTCCACTTT; CDR3: CASSEQGQGASYNSPLHF; J: TRBJ1-6; size: .; V: TRBV5-1; D: TRBD1
DNA: TGTGCCAGCAGTTTATCAGCGGGAATTCAGCCCCAGCATTTT; CDR3: CASSLSAGIQPQHF; J: TRBJ1-5; size: .; V: TRBV27; D: .
DNA: TGTGCCAGCAGTTTATCCCAGGGGGCAGATACGCAGTATTTT; CDR3: CASSLSQGADTQYF; J: TRBJ2-3; size: .; V: TRBV28; D: TRBD1
DNA: TGTGCCAGCAGTTATTCAGGGGGCTCGGCCAAAAACATTCAGTACTTC; CDR3: CASSYSGGSAKNIQYF; J: TRBJ2-4; size: once; V: TRBV6-6; D: TRBD1
DNA: TGTGCCAGCACCATTGGGGGGTCTGGGGCCAACGTCCTGACTTTC; CDR3: CASTIGGSGANVLTF; J: TRBJ2-6; size: few; V: TRBV28; D: .
DNA: TGTGCCACCCAGTCCGGGACAGGCTACGAGCAGTACTTC; CDR3: CATQSGTGYEQYF; J: TRBJ2-7; size: .; V: TRBV6-5; D: TRBD1
DNA: TGTGCCAGTAGCGACAGGGTGGAGCAGTTCTTC; CDR3: CASSDRVEQFF; J: TRBJ2-1; size: .; V: TRBV19; D: TRBD1
DNA: TGTGCCAGCAGTCCACTAGCGCAAGAGACCCAGTACTTC; CDR3: CASSPLAQETQYF; J: TRBJ2-5; size: .; V: TRBV28; D: TRBD2
DNA: TGTGCCAGCAGGTTTAGGGGCTCCGGTAATGAAAAACTGTTTTTT; CDR3: CASRFRGSGNEKLFF; J: TRBJ1-4; size: .; V: TRBV7-2; D: .
DNA: TGTGCCAGCTCACCACGGGGACAGGAGGGAGAGACCCAGTACTTC; CDR3: CASSPRGQEGETQYF; J: TRBJ2-5; size: .; V: TRBV18; D: TRBD1
DNA: TGCGCCAGCAGCCAAGATCCGGCTAGCGGGGGGGCCTACGAGCAGTACTTC; CDR3: CASSQDPASGGAYEQYF; J: TRBJ2-7; size: .; V: TRBV4-1; D: TRBD2
DNA: TGTGCCAGCACTCCCGAACCACTAGAGACCCAGTACTTC; CDR3: CASTPEPLETQYF; J: TRBJ2-5; size: once; V: TRBV2; D: .
DNA: TGTGCCAGCAGCCAAGAGGCGGGAGTTGCCCGCGAGCAGTACTTC; CDR3: CASSQEAGVAREQYF; J: TRBJ2-7; size: .; V: TRBV3-1/TRBV3-2; D: TRBD2
DNA: TGTGCCAGCAGGAGGGGGCTGATGCGTAGTACTGAAGCTTTCTTT; CDR3: CASRRGLMRSTEAFF; J: TRBJ1-1; size: .; V: TRBV27; D: TRBD1
DNA: TGTGCCAGCAGCCCGGGACAGGCGCTCTACGAGCAGTACTTC; CDR3: CASSPGQALYEQYF; J: TRBJ2-7; size: .; V: TRBV5-5; D: TRBD1
DNA: TGTGCCACCCGCGGAGGGGGACAGGGAGGTGAAAAACTGTTTTTT; CDR3: CATRGGGQGGEKLFF; J: TRBJ1-4; size: few; V: TRBV19; D: TRBD1
DNA: TGTGCCAGCAGCTTGAACAGGGATCAGCCCCAGCATTTT; CDR3: CASSLNRDQPQHF; J: TRBJ1-5; size: .; V: TRBV5-6; D: .
DNA: TGTGCCAGCAAGCCACAGGGGGACTCACCCCTCCACTTT; CDR3: CASKPQGDSPLHF; J: TRBJ1-6; size: once; V: TRBV2; D: TRBD1
DNA: TGTGCCAGCGATAAGGGAGCGAACACCGGGGAGCTGTTTTTT; CDR3: CASDKGANTGELFF; J: TRBJ2-2; size: .; V: TRBV11-3; D: .
DNA: TGTGCCAGCAGCCTCGTCGGGACAGGAATAGACTATGGCTACACCTTC; CDR3: CASSLVGTGIDYGYTF; J: TRBJ1-2; size: once; V: TRBV9; D: TRBD1
DNA: TGTGCCAGCAGCTTATCCAGCGCCGTCCACAATGAGCAGTTCTTC; CDR3: CASSLSSAVHNEQFF; J: TRBJ2-1; size: .; V: TRBV13; D: .
DNA: TGCGCCAGCAGCTTGGGAGCGGGGGGGATATCCTACGAGCAGTACTTC; CDR3: CASSLGAGGISYEQYF; J: TRBJ2-7; size: .; V: TRBV5-1; D: TRBD2
DNA: TGTGCCAGCAGCCGCATTGGTAGGGACAGAAATTTCTTC; CDR3: CASSRIGRDRNFF; J: TRBJ2-1; size: .; V: TRBV7-9; D: TRBD1
DNA: TGTGCCAGCAGTAATCTAGCGGAAATTTACAATGAGCAGTTCTTC; CDR3: CASSNLAEIYNEQFF; J: TRBJ2-1; size: .; V: TRBV27; D: TRBD2
DNA: TGCGCCAGCAGCATCGTAGCGGGGACCGGTAGCTCCTACAATGAGCAGTTCTTC; CDR3: CASSIVAGTGSSYNEQFF; J: TRBJ2-1; size: .; V: TRBV4-1; D: TRBD2
DNA: TGTGCCAGCAGTGAAATTTCGAGATCTGGAAACACCATATATTTT; CDR3: CASSEISRSGNTIYF; J: TRBJ1-3; size: .; V: TRBV2; D: .